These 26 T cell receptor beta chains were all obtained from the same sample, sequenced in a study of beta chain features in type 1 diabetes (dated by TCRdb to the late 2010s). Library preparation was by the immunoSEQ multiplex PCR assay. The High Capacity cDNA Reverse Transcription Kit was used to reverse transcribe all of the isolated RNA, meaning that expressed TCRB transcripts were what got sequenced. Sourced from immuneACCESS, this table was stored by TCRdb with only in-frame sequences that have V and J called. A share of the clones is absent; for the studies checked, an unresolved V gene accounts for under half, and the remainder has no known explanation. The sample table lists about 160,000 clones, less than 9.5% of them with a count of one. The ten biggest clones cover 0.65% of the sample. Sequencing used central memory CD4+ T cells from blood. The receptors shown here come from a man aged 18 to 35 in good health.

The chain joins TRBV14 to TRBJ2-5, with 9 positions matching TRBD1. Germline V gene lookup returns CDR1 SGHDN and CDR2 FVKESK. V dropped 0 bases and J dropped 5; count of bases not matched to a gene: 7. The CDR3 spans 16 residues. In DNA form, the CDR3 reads TGTGCCAGCAGCCAAGACCACAGGGGGCCTTGTGAGACCCAGTACTTC. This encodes CASSQDHRGPCETQYF.

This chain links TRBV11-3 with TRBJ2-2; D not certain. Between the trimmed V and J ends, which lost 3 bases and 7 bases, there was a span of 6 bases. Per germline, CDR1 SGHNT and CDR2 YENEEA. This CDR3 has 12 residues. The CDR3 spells CASSFQYGELFF. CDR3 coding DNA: TGTGCCAGCAGCTTTCAGTACGGGGAGCTGTTTTTT.

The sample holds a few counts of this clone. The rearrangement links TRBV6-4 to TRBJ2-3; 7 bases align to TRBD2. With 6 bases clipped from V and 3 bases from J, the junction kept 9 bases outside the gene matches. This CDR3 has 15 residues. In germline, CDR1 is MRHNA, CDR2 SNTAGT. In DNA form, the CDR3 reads TGTGCCAGCAGCCAAAACCCGGGACTAACAGATACGCAGTATTTT. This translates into CASSQNPGLTDTQYF.

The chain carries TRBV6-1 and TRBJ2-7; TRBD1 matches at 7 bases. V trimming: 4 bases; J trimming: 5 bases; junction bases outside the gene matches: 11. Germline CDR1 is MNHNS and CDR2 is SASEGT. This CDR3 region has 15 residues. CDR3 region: CASSGGRQGVNEQYF. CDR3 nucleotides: TGTGCCAGCAGTGGGGGGAGACAGGGCGTCAACGAGCAGTACTTC.

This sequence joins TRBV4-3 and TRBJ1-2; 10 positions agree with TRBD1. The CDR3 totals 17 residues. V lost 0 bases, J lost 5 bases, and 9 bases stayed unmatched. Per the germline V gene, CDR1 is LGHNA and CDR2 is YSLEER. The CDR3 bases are TGCGCCAGCAGCCAAGAGTTCAGACAGGGGGCTTGGTATGGCTACACCTTC. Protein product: CASSQEFRQGAWYGYTF.

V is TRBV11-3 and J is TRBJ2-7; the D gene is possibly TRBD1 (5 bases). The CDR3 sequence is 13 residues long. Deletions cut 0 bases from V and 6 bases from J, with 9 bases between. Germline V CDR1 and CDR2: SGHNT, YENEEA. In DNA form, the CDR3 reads TGTGCCAGCAGCTTAGATCGTAGGGGCGAGCAGTACTTC. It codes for CASSLDRRGEQYF.

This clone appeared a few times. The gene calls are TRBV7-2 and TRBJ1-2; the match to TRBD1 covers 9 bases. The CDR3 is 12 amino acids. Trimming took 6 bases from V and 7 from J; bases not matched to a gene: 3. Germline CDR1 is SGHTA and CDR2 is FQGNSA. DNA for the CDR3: TGTGCCAGCAGATTGGACAGGGGTGGCTACACCTTC. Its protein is CASRLDRGGYTF.

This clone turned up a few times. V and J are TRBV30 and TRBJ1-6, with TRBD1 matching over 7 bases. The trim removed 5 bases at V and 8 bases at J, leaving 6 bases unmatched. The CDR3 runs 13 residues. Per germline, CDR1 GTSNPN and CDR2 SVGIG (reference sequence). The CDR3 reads CAWEQGRDSPLHF. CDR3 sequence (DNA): TGTGCCTGGGAACAGGGGCGCGATTCACCCCTCCACTTT. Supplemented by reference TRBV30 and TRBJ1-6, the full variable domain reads SQTIHQWPATLVQPVGSPLSLECTVEGTSNPNLYWYRQAAGRGLQLLFYSVGIGQISSEVPQNLSASRPQDRQFILSSKKLLLSDSGFYLCAWEQGRDSPLHFGNGTRLTVT.

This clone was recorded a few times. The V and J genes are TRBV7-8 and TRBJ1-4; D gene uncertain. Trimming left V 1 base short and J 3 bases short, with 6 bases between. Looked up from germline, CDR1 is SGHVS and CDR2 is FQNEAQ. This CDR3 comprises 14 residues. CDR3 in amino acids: CASSLGSANEKLFF. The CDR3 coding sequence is TGTGCCAGCAGCTTAGGGTCGGCTAATGAAAAACTGTTTTTT.

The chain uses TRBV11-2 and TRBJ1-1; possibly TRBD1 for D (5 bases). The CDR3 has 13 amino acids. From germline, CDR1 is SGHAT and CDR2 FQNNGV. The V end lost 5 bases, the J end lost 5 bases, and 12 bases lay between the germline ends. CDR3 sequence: CASSPGRPTEAFF. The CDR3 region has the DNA TGTGCCAGCAGCCCAGGGAGGCCGACTGAAGCTTTCTTT.

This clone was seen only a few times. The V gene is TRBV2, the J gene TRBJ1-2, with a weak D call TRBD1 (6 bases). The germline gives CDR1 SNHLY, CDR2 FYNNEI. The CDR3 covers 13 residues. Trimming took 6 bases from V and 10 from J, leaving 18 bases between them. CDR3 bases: TGTGCCAGCAGCGGAGGAGGACAGAGGGCCTACACCTTC. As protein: CASSGGGQRAYTF.

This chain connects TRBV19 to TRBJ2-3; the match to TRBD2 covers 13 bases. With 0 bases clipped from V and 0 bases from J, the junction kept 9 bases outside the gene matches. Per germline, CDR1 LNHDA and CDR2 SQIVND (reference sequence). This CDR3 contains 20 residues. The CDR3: CASSIERPGTSGASTDTQYF. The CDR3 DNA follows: TGTGCCAGTAGTATAGAGCGTCCCGGGACTAGCGGGGCGAGCACAGATACGCAGTATTTT.

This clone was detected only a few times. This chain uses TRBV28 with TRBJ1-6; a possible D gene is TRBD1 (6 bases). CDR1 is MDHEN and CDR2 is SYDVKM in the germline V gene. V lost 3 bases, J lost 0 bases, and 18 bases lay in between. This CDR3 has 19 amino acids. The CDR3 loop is CASSLAGALASSYNSPLHF. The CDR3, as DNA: TGTGCCAGCAGTTTGGCGGGGGCACTAGCCAGCTCCTATAATTCACCCCTCCACTTT.

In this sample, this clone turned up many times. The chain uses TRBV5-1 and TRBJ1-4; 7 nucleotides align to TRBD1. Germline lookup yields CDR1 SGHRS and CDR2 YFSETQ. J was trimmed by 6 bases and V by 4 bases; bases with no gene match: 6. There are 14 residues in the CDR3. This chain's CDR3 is CASSLRDSHEKLFF. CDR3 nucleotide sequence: TGCGCCAGCAGCCTGCGGGACAGCCATGAAAAACTGTTTTTT.

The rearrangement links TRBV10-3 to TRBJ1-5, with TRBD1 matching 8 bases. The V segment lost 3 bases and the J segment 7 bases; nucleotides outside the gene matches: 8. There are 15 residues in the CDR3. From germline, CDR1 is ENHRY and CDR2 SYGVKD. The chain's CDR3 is CAISESDRGSQPQHF. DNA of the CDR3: TGTGCCATCAGTGAATCTGACAGGGGCTCGCAGCCCCAGCATTTT.

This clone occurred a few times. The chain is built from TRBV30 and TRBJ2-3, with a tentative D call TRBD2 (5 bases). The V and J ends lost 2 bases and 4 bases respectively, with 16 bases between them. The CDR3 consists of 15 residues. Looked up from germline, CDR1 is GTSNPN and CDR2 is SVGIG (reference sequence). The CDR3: CAWSPASSVPDTQYF. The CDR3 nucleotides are TGTGCCTGGAGTCCCGCTAGCTCCGTCCCAGATACGCAGTATTTT.

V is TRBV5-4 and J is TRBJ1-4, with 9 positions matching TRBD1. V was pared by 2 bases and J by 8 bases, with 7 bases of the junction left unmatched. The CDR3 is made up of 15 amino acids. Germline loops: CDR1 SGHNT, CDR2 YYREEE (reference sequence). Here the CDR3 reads CASSLPGQGNEKLFF. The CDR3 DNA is TGTGCCAGCAGCTTACCGGGACAGGGAAACGAAAAACTGTTTTTT.

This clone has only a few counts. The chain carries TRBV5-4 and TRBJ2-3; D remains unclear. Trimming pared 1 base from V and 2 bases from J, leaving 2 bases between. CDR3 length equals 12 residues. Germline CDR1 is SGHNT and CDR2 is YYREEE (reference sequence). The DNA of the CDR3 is TGTGCCAGCAGCTTGCACACAGATACGCAGTATTTT. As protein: CASSLHTDTQYF.

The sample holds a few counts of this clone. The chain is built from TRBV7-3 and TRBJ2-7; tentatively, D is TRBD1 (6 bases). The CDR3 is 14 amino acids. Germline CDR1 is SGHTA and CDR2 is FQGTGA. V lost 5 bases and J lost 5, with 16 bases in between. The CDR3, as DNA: TGTGCCAGCAGCCAACAGGGTTTTTCGAACGAGCAGTACTTC. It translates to CASSQQGFSNEQYF.

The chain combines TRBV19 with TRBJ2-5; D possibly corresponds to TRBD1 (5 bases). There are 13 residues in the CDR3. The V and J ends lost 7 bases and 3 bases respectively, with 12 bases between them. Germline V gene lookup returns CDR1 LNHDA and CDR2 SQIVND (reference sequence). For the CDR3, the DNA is TGTGCCAGTATCGGGTGGGGCGAAGAGACCCAGTACTTC. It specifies CASIGWGEETQYF.

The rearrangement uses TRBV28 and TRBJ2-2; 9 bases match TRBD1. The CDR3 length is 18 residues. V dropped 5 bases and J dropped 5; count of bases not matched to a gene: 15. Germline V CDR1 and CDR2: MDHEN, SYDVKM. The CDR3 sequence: CASSPRGLGQGSTGELFF. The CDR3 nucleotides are TGTGCCAGCAGTCCAAGGGGCCTGGGACAGGGATCGACCGGGGAGCTGTTTTTT.

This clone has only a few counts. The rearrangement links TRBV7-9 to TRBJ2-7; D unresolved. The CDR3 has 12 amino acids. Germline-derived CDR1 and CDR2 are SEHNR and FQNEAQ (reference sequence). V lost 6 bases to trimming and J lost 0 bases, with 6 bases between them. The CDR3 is CASSFSSYEQYF. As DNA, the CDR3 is TGTGCCAGCAGTTTTAGCTCCTACGAGCAGTACTTC.

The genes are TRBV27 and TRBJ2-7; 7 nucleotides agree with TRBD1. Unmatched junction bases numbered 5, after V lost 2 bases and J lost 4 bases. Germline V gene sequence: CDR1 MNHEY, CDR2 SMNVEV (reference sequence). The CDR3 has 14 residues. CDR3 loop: CASSLKDRVYEQYF. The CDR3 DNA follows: TGTGCCAGCAGTTTAAAAGACAGGGTTTACGAGCAGTACTTC.

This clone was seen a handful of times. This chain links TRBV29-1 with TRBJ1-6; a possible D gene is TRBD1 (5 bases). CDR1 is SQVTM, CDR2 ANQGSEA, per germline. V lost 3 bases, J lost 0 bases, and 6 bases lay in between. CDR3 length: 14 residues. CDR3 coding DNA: TGCAGCGTTGACACAGGCTCCTATAATTCACCCCTCCACTTT. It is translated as CSVDTGSYNSPLHF.

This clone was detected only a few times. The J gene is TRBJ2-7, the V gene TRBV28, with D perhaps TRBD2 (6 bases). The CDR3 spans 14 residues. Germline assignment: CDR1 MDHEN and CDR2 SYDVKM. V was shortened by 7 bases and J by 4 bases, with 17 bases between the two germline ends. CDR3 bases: TGTGCCAGCACTCGGAGGGCCCTGGTGTACGAGCAGTACTTC. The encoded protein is CASTRRALVYEQYF.

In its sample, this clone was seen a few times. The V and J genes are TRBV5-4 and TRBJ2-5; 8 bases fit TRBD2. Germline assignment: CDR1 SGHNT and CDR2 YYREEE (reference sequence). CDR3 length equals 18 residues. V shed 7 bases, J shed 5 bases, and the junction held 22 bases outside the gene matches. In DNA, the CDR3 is TGTGCCAGCGTCAACGGGGCTAGCGGGCTTCAAGGTGGGGAGACCCAGTACTTC. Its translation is CASVNGASGLQGGETQYF.